This T cell receptor (beta chain) was captured by sequencing in a study of blood T cell repertoires in COVID-19. Overall study context: Collection of acute and convalescent COVID-19 samples took place in the United States, Italy and Spain. Sources were T cells, B-cell-depleted T cells, or PBMCs; the material itself was cDNA or gDNA.

Under the authors' procedure: Amplified reference gene primers provided the basis for estimating nucleated cell counts. Sequenced by immunoSEQ multiplex PCR; TCRdb stores in-frame clones only, minus some. V and J calls and clone size are copied from that table; D and trimming were computed from the DNA. The data hold about 290,000 clones, with around 81% observed a single time. Trimming took 5 bases from V and 4 from J; bases not matched to a gene: 4. This CDR3 region has 14 residues. Germline lookup yields CDR1 MGHDK and CDR2 SYGVNS. The sequence came from a woman between 50 and 59 years old with active or convalescent COVID-19. The material sequenced was peripheral blood. V usage is TRBV25-1 and J usage is TRBJ2-5; 10 bases match TRBD2. The CDR3 reads CASSHTSGTETQYF. In DNA form, the CDR3 reads TGTGCCAGCAGTCATACTAGCGGGACAGAGACCCAGTACTTC.